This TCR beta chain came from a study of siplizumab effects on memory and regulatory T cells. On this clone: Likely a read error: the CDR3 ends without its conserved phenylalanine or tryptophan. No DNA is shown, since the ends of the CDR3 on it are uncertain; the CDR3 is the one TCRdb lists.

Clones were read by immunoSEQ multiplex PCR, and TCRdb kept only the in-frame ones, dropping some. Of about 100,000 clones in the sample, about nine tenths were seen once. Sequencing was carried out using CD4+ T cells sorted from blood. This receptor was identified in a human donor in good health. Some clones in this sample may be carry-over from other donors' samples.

This CDR3 reads CSLLRGCL. The chain carries TRBV20-1 and TRBJ2-7; TRBD1, as called in the table, went unchecked against the DNA. Germline assignment: CDR1 DFQATT and CDR2 SNEGSKA (reference sequence). The CDR3 numbers 8 amino acids, ends counted.